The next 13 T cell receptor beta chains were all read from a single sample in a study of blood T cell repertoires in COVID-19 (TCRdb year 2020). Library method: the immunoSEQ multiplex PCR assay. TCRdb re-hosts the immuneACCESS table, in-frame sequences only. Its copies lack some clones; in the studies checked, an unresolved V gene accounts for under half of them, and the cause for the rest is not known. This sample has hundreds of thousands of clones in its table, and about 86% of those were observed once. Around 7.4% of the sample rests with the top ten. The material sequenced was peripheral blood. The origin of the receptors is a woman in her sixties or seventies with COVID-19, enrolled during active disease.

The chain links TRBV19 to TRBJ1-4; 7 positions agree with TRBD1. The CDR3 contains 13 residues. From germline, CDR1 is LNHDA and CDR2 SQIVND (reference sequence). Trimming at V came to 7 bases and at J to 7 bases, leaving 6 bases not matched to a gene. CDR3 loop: CASKPDRVEKLFF. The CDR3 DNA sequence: TGTGCCAGTAAACCCGACAGGGTTGAAAAACTGTTTTTT.

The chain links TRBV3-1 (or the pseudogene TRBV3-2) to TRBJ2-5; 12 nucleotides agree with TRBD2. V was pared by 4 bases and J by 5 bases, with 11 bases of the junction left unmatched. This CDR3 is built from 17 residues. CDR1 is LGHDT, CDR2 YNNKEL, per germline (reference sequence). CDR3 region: CASSPGLAGGPQETQYF. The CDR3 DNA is TGTGCCAGCAGCCCCGGGCTAGCGGGGGGGCCTCAGGAGACCCAGTACTTC.

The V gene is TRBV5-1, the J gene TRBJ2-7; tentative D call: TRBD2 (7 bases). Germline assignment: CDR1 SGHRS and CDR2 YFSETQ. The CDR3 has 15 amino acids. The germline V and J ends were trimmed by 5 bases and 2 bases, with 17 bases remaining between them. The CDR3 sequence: CASRVGGAGTYEQYF. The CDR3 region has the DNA TGCGCCAGCAGGGTAGGGGGGGCAGGGACCTACGAGCAGTACTTC.

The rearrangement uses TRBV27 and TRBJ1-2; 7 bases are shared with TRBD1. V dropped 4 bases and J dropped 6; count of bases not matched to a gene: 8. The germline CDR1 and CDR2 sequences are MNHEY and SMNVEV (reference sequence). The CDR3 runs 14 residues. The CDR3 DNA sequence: TGTGCCAGCAGTTCAACAGACAGGGTCGATGGCTACACCTTC. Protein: CASSSTDRVDGYTF.

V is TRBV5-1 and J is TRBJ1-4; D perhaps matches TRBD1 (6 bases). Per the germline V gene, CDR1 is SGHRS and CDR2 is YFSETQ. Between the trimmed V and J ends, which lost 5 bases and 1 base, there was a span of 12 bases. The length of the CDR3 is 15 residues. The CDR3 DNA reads TGCGCCAGCAGGTCGTCGGGACAAACTAATGAAAAACTGTTTTTT. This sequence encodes CASRSSGQTNEKLFF.

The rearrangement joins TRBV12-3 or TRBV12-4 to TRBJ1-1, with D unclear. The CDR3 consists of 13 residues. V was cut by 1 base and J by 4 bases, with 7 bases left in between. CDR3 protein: CASSLGQSTEAFF. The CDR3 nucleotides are TGTGCCAGCAGTTTAGGACAAAGCACTGAAGCTTTCTTT.

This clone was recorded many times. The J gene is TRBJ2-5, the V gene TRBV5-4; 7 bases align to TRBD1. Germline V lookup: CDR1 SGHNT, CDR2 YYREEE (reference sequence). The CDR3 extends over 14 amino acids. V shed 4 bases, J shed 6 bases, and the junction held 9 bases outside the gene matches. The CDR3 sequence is CASSPPTGRKTQYF. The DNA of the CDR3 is TGTGCCAGCAGCCCCCCGACAGGGAGAAAGACCCAGTACTTC.

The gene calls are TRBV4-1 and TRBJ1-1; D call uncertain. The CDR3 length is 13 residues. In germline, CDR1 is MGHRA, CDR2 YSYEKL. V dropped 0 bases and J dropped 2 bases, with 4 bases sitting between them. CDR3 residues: CASSQDSNTEAFF. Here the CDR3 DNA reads TGCGCCAGCAGCCAAGATTCTAACACTGAAGCTTTCTTT.

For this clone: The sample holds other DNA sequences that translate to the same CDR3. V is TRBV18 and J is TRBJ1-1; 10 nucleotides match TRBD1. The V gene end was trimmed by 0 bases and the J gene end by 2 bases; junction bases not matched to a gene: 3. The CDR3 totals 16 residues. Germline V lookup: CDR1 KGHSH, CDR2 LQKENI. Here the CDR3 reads CASSPPGTGANTEAFF. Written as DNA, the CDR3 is TGTGCCAGCTCACCACCCGGGACAGGGGCCAACACTGAAGCTTTCTTT.

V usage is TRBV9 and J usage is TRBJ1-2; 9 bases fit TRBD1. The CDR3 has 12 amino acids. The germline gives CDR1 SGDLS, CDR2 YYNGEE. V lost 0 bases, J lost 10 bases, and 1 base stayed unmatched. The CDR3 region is CASSVGDRDYTF. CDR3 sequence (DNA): TGTGCCAGCAGCGTAGGGGACAGGGACTACACCTTC.

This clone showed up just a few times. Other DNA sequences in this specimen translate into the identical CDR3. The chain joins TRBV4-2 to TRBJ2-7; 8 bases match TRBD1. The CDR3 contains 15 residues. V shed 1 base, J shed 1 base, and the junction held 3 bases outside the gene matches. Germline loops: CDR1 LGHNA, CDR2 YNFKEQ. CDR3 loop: CASSQGGQGSYEQYF. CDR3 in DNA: TGTGCCAGCAGCCAAGGCGGACAGGGTTCCTACGAGCAGTACTTC.

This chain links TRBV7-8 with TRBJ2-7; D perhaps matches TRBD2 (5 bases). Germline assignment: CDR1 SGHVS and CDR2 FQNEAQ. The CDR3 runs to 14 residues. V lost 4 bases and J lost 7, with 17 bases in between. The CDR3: CASSSGRGPLEQYF. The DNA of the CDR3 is TGTGCCAGCAGCTCAGGACGAGGGCCTCTAGAGCAGTACTTC.

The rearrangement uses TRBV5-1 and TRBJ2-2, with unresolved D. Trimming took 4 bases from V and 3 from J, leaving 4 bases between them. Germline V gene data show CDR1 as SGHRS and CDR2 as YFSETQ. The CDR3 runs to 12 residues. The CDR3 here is CASSQYTGELFF. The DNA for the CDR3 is TGCGCCAGCAGCCAATACACCGGGGAGCTGTTTTTT.